The entry below gives a single T cell receptor beta chain sequence along with its context. Produced via immunoSEQ multiplex PCR; TCRdb's table is partial and in-frame only. This table holds tens of thousands of clones, over 80% found once. This entry is derived from a study of blood T cell repertoires in COVID-19. Trimming took 5 bases from V and 2 from J; bases not matched to a gene: 3. Germline loops: CDR1 MNHEY, CDR2 SVGAGI. The CDR3 has 14 residues. Material: peripheral blood. The receptor was isolated from a woman in her forties or fifties with acute or convalescent COVID-19. This chain links TRBV6-5 with TRBJ2-3, with 8 bases fitting TRBD1. Here the CDR3 reads CASSRDRITDTQYF. CDR3 coding DNA: TGTGCCAGCAGTCGGGACAGGATCACAGATACGCAGTATTTT.